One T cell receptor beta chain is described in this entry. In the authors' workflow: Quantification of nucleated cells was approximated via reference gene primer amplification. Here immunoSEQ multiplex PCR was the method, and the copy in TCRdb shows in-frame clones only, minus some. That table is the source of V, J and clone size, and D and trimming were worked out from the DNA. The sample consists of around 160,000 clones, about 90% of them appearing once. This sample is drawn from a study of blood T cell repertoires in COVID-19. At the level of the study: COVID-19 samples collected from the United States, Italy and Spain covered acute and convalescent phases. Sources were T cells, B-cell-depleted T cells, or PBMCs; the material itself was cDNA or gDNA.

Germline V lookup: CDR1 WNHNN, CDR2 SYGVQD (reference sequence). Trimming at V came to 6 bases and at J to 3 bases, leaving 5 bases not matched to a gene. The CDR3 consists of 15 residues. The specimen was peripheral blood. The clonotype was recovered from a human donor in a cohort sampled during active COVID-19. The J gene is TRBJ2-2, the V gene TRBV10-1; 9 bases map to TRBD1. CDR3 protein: CASRPGQGYTGELFF. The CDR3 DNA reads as TGCGCCAGCAGACCGGGACAGGGATACACCGGGGAGCTGTTTTTT.